The TCR beta chain described here comes from a study of post-analysis software for immune sequencing data. As for the study in general: Several disease courses (relapsing-remitting, secondary progressive and progressive-relapsing) of multiple sclerosis were included.

Regarding the study as a whole: Controls' normalized Chao1 diversity significantly exceeded that of multiple sclerosis patients. Comparison of patients with controls showed about 5 TRBV segments more frequent in patients, TRBV5-6, TRBV5-1 and TRBV20-1 among them.

cDNA libraries of TCR beta carried unique molecular identifiers. MiXCR was run by TCRdb on the PCR reads, yielding one entry per CDR3 protein. Among some 690,000 distinct CDR3 sequences listed, roughly 27% were seen once. With regard to this clonotype: The antigen is undetermined.

Germline V gene sequence: CDR1 SQVTM, CDR2 ANQGSEA. Trimming stripped 1 base from V and 7 bases from J, with 13 bases between. The CDR3 length is 13 residues. Material for sequencing was blood. This clonotype was sampled from a girl between 10 and 17 years old with multiple sclerosis. The V call is TRBV29-1, the J call TRBJ1-1; D is uncertain. The CDR3 DNA reads as TGCAGCGTTGAAGTTATACAAGATGGTGAAGCTTTCTTT. This sequence encodes CSVEVIQDGEAFF.